This passage covers 26 T cell receptor beta chains from one sample sequenced in a study of T cells in Graves' hyperthyroidism and ophthalmopathy. Amplification targeted TCR beta CDR3 regions from RNA transcripts. Researchers ran a first-round RT-PCR on the TCR CDR3 using the HTBI primer set. TCRdb reprocessed the multiplex PCR reads with MiXCR, giving one entry per CDR3 protein. Counted here are about 350,000 distinct CDR3 sequences, about 15% occurring once; the ten biggest clones make up 30% to 35%. Sequenced material: blood. The receptors originated from a woman aged 25 to 39 with Graves' hyperthyroidism that later progressed to Graves' ophthalmopathy.

V gene TRBV24-1 combines with J gene TRBJ2-1; maybe TRBD2 (5 bases). This CDR3 has 11 residues. Germline V CDR1 and CDR2: KGHDR, SFDVKD. V was shortened by 8 bases and J by 9 bases, with 10 bases between the two germline ends. The CDR3 is CATTELVEQFF. For the CDR3, the DNA is TGTGCCACCACTGAACTAGTTGAGCAGTTCTTC.

The sample holds many counts of this clonotype. The rearrangement joins TRBV18 to TRBJ2-7; D might be TRBD1 (5 bases). This CDR3 has 14 residues. Trimming removed 1 base from V and 3 bases from J, with 10 bases in between. Germline values: CDR1 KGHSH, CDR2 LQKENI. CDR3 region: CASSPRFQGYEQYF. The CDR3 DNA reads as TGTGCCAGCTCACCACGATTCCAGGGCTACGAGCAGTACTTC. The variable domain in full, completed from reference TRBV18 and TRBJ2-7, reads NAGVMQNPRHLVRRRGQEARLRCSPMKGHSHVYWYRQLPEEGLKFMVYLQKENIIDESGMPKERFSAEFPKEGPSILRIQQVVRGDSAAYFCASSPRFQGYEQYFGPGTRLTVT.

This clonotype was seen many times. The chain recombines TRBV20-1 with TRBJ2-1, with TRBD1 matching over 7 bases. The germline gives CDR1 DFQATT, CDR2 SNEGSKA (reference sequence). This CDR3 is 16 amino acids long. J gave up 2 bases and V 1 base, and 8 bases lay outside the gene matches. The CDR3 nucleotides read TGCAGTGCTAGAGCGACAGACAGGGTGACCTACAATGAGCAGTTCTTC. Translated: CSARATDRVTYNEQFF.

There are many counts of this clonotype. The V gene is TRBV28, the J gene TRBJ1-2; D is perhaps TRBD1 (5 bases). There are 15 residues in the CDR3. CDR1 MDHEN and CDR2 SYDVKM come from the germline V gene. The V end lost 3 bases, the J end lost 3 bases, and 14 bases lay between the germline ends. CDR3 nucleotide sequence: TGTGCCAGCAGTTTTGTTGCAGGGTGGGACTATGGCTACACCTTC. This encodes CASSFVAGWDYGYTF.

The V and J genes are TRBV19 and TRBJ2-3; 7 positions match TRBD1. With 5 bases clipped from V and 6 bases from J, the junction kept 8 bases outside the gene matches. CDR1 is LNHDA, CDR2 SQIVND, per germline (reference sequence). There are 14 residues in the CDR3. The CDR3, as DNA: TGTGCCAGTAGTCAGGGACAGCTGTCGGATACGCAGTATTTT. Protein sequence: CASSQGQLSDTQYF.

This clonotype came up many times. The chain employs TRBV6-1 and TRBJ1-1; the D gene is possibly TRBD1 (6 bases). The V end lost 1 base, the J end lost 5 bases, and 20 bases lay between the germline ends. In germline, CDR1 is MNHNS, CDR2 SASEGT. CDR3 length: 17 residues. CDR3 loop: CASSEESGVRGRTEAFF. In DNA form, the CDR3 reads TGTGCCAGCAGTGAAGAGTCAGGGGTAAGGGGACGGACTGAAGCTTTCTTT.

The chain combines TRBV7-9 with TRBJ1-5; D uncertain. This CDR3 has 14 amino acids. Germline V gives CDR1 SEHNR, CDR2 FQNEAQ (reference sequence). V lost 0 bases to trimming and J lost 5 bases, with 8 bases between them. The CDR3 region has the DNA TGTGCCAGCAGCTTAGCGGATGGATATCAGCCCCAGCATTTT. It codes for CASSLADGYQPQHF.

This clonotype has at least ten counts. The CDR3 protein is CSVLTDKLSYGYTF. The CDR3, as DNA: TGCAGCGTCCTCACGGACAAGCTAAGCTATGGCTACACCTTC. This chain links TRBV29-1 with TRBJ1-2; D perhaps matches TRBD1 (5 bases). This CDR3 spans 14 amino acids. Between the trimmed V and J ends, which lost 6 bases and 4 bases, there was a span of 18 bases. From germline, CDR1 is SQVTM and CDR2 ANQGSEA.

This clonotype showed up just a few times. One end of the junction is discordant with germline, which a read error may explain. The V gene is TRBV3-1, the J gene TRBJ2-2; D gene uncertain. This CDR3 contains 15 residues. In germline, CDR1 is LGHDT, CDR2 YNNKEL (reference sequence). This CDR3 reads CASSLYGIDTRELFF. For the CDR3, the DNA is TGTGCCAGCAGCCTCTATGGCATAGACACCCGGGAGCTGTTTTTT.

This clonotype was seen many times. The CDR3 loop reads CASSLLARADTQYF. The CDR3, as DNA: TGTGCCAGCAGTTTACTGGCCAGGGCAGATACGCAGTATTTT. This chain connects TRBV27 to TRBJ2-3; TRBD1 might be the D (5 bases). V gave up 2 bases and J gave up 4 bases, with 10 bases separating them. Germline values: CDR1 MNHEY, CDR2 SMNVEV (reference sequence). CDR3 length: 14 residues.

This clonotype was recorded a few times. The gene calls are TRBV6-1 and TRBJ2-1, with D possibly matching TRBD1 (6 bases). The germline gives CDR1 MNHNS, CDR2 SASEGT. The CDR3 consists of 15 residues. Trimming pared 4 bases from V and 5 bases from J, leaving 15 bases between. The CDR3 DNA is TGTGCCAGCAGTGTAGTGGCAGGGGCGAACAATGAGCAGTTCTTC. Translation: CASSVVAGANNEQFF.

The sample holds many counts of this clonotype. V and J are TRBV6-2 or TRBV6-3 and TRBJ1-1; no clear D. Germline V gene lookup returns CDR1 MNHEY and CDR2 SVGEGT. V was trimmed by 5 bases and J by 0 bases, leaving 7 bases between them. The CDR3 length is 13 residues. The CDR3 sequence: CASSRRVNTEAFF. Written as DNA, the CDR3 is TGTGCCAGCAGTCGTAGAGTGAACACTGAAGCTTTCTTT.

About this clonotype itself: Just one base apart from a much larger clone, this may be a read error. The rearrangement uses TRBV24-1 and TRBJ2-1, with 8 positions matching TRBD1. Germline CDR1 and CDR2: KGHDR and SFDVKD. CDR3 length: 15 residues. With V trimmed by 8 bases and J by 7 bases, 12 bases remained unmatched. CDR3 residues: CATTDVGQGVNEQFF. CDR3 nucleotides: TGTGCCACCACTGACGTCGGACAGGGAGTAAATGAGCAGTTCTTC.

This clonotype was counted at least ten times. The J gene is TRBJ2-7, the V gene TRBV12-3 or TRBV12-4; the D gene is possibly TRBD1 (5 bases). The CDR3 has 11 residues. V lost 11 bases and J 6 bases, leaving 14 bases between the germline ends. In DNA, the CDR3 is TGTGCCCGATTCAGGGCGAGCGAGCAGTACTTC. It yields the protein CARFRASEQYF.

This clonotype was seen ten or more times. V and J are TRBV2 and TRBJ2-1, with D uncertain. The germline V and J ends were trimmed by 6 bases and 7 bases, with 10 bases remaining between them. The CDR3 has 12 amino acids. CDR1 and CDR2 (germline): SNHLY, FYNNEI. The CDR3 here is CASSTPGNEQFF. CDR3 bases: TGTGCCAGCAGCACCCCTGGGAATGAGCAGTTCTTC.

The sample holds many counts of this clonotype. The CDR3 sequence is CASSLRGSRRKGHQPQHF. CDR3 in DNA: TGTGCCAGCAGTTTGCGCGGGTCCCGCAGGAAGGGCCATCAGCCCCAGCATTTT. V usage is TRBV28 and J usage is TRBJ1-5; no clear D gene. V lost 3 bases, J lost 5 bases, and 23 bases lay in between. Germline V gene lookup returns CDR1 MDHEN and CDR2 SYDVKM. The CDR3 is made up of 18 amino acids.

This clonotype was observed many times. This rearrangement joins TRBV28 to TRBJ2-3; possible D gene TRBD2, 6 bases. Between the trimmed V and J ends, which lost 0 bases and 0 bases, there was a span of 13 bases. This CDR3 is 17 amino acids long. Germline CDR1 is MDHEN and CDR2 is SYDVKM. The CDR3 sequence is CASSLWGLATSTDTQYF. CDR3 DNA sequence: TGTGCCAGCAGTTTATGGGGGCTAGCGACTAGCACAGATACGCAGTATTTT.

This clonotype was observed once. The rearrangement joins TRBV7-2 to TRBJ1-5; D ambiguous. The CDR3 is 13 residues long. The germline gives CDR1 SGHTA, CDR2 FQGNSA. Trimming shortened V by 1 base and J by 4 bases, and 5 bases separated the two germline ends. In nucleotides, the CDR3 is TGTGCCAGCAGCTTAGGGGCGAATCAGCCCCAGCATTTT. Its protein product is CASSLGANQPQHF.

This chain joins TRBV7-2 and TRBJ2-7; the D gene is possibly TRBD2 (6 bases). Trimming cost V 4 bases and J 3 bases, with 10 bases left between them. The CDR3 totals 13 residues. Germline-derived CDR1 and CDR2 are SGHTA and FQGNSA. CDR3 residues: CASSWDLNYEQYF. CDR3 sequence (DNA): TGTGCCAGCAGCTGGGACTTAAACTACGAGCAGTACTTC.

This clonotype was seen many times. J is TRBJ2-3 and V is TRBV6-1; tentatively, D is TRBD2 (6 bases). The CDR3 spans 16 residues. Trimming left V 4 bases short and J 1 base short, with 15 bases between. CDR1 and CDR2 from the germline V gene are MNHNS and SASEGT. The CDR3 loop reads CASSGTRRRGTDTQYF. The CDR3 nucleotides read TGTGCCAGCAGTGGGACCCGGCGGAGGGGCACAGATACGCAGTATTTT.

This clonotype was seen many times. The V call is TRBV27, the J call TRBJ2-7; 11 bases map to TRBD1. Germline lookup yields CDR1 MNHEY and CDR2 SMNVEV (reference sequence). This CDR3 has 15 residues. Trimming cost V 3 bases and J 3 bases; bases outside gene matches: 4. The CDR3 bases are TGTGCCAGCAGTTTCGTTGGGACAGGGGGCTACGAGCAGTACTTC. Protein sequence: CASSFVGTGGYEQYF.

This chain links TRBV5-6 with TRBJ2-1; D unclear. The CDR3 sequence is 12 residues long. Trimming stripped 3 bases from V and 5 bases from J, with 6 bases between. In germline, CDR1 is SGHDT, CDR2 YYEEEE. Here the CDR3 DNA reads TGTGCCAGCAGCTCGGAGAACAATGAGCAGTTCTTC. Translating it yields CASSSENNEQFF. The full variable domain, rest sourced from reference TRBV5-6 and TRBJ2-1, is DAGVTQSPTHLIKTRGQQVTLRCSPKSGHDTVSWYQQALGQGPQFIFQYYEEEERQRGNFPDRFSGHQFPNYSSELNVNALLLGDSALYLCASSSENNEQFFGPGTRLTVL.

This clonotype has just a few counts. The V and J genes are TRBV5-5 and TRBJ2-3, with D unresolved. V was cut by 2 bases and J by 0 bases, with 7 bases left in between. Germline assignment: CDR1 SGHKS and CDR2 YYEKEE (reference sequence). There are 14 residues in the CDR3. The DNA of the CDR3 is TGTGCCAGCAGCTTTCTCGGAAGCACAGATACGCAGTATTTT. Protein sequence: CASSFLGSTDTQYF. Using reference TRBV5-5 and TRBJ2-3 for the parts outside the CDR3, the full variable domain is DAGVTQSPTHLIKTRGQQVTLRCSPISGHKSVSWYQQVLGQGPQFIFQYYEKEERGRGNFPDRFSARQFPNYSSELNVNALLLGDSALYLCASSFLGSTDTQYFGPGTRLTVL.

This clonotype occurred a few times. This chain joins TRBV24-1 and TRBJ2-2; 9 bases agree with TRBD1. The CDR3 length is 15 residues. Per the germline V gene, CDR1 is KGHDR and CDR2 is SFDVKD. J lost 5 bases, V lost 4 bases, and 4 bases had no gene match. The CDR3 is CATSDPGQGTGELFF. The CDR3 region has the DNA TGTGCCACCAGTGACCCGGGACAGGGAACCGGGGAGCTGTTTTTT.

The gene calls are TRBV19 and TRBJ1-1, with D tentatively TRBD1 (5 bases). This CDR3 has 14 residues. Trimming took off 6 bases at V and 11 bases at J, with 22 bases between the two ends. CDR1 is LNHDA and CDR2 is SQIVND in the germline V gene (reference sequence). CDR3 in DNA: TGTGCCAGTAGAGTAATCGGTGGGTCCGGGGCGGCTTTCTTT. This sequence encodes CASRVIGGSGAAFF.

Ten or more counts support this clonotype. V and J are TRBV6-1 and TRBJ2-4; 9 bases are a match to TRBD1. The junction had 16 bases not matched to a gene; V was cut back by 4 bases and J by 3 bases. The CDR3 spans 19 residues. Germline values: CDR1 MNHNS, CDR2 SASEGT. The CDR3 nucleotides are TGTGCCAGCAGTGGACCACCGGGACAGGGTTTCGAGGGCAAAAACATTCAGTACTTC. Protein sequence: CASSGPPGQGFEGKNIQYF.